Sequencing of this TCR beta chain was carried out in a study of blood T cells in healthy people across ages. Combining a sample-barcoded 5' primer with a J-beta primer mix, a second PCR ran for about 7 to 11 cycles. TCRdb reprocessed the 5' RACE reads via MiXCR and lists one record per CDR3 protein. The sample has fewer than 800,000 distinct CDR3 sequences, just under 25% seen once. V was pared by 5 bases and J by 6 bases, with 17 bases between. The CDR3 contains 13 residues. CDR1 and CDR2 from the germline V gene are DFQATT and SNEGSKA (reference sequence). This clonotype was seen only a few times. These data were also filed under a second study, of T cells of mothers and their children. As reported in that work: With unrelated pairs as the comparison, related mother-child pairs had a slightly higher overlap that was not significant.

This receptor was obtained from a boy younger than 18 in good health. The source material was blood. The chain is built from TRBV20-1 and TRBJ2-7; TRBD2 is a possible D gene (6 bases). CDR3 coding DNA: TGCAGTGCTCCCGGGACGGAGGGGTCCGAGCAGTACTTC. Its protein is CSAPGTEGSEQYF.